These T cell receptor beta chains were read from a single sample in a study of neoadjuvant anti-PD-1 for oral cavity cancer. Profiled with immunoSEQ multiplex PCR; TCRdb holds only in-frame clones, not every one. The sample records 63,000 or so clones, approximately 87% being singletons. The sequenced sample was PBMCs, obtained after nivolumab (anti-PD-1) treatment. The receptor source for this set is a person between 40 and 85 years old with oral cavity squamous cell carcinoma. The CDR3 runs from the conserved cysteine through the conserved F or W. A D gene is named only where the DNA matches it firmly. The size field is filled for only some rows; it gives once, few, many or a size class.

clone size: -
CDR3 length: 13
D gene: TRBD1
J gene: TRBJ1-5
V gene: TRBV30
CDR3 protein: CAWSLDRDQPQHF
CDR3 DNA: TGTGCCTGGAGCTTAGACAGGGATCAGCCCCAGCATTTT

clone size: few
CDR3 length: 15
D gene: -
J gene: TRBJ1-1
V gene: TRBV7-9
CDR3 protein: CASSLVKGTNTEAFF
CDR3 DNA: TGTGCCAGCAGCTTAGTCAAGGGGACGAACACTGAAGCTTTCTTT

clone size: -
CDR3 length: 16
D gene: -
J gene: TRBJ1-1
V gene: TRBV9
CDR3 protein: CASSGGTALRNTEAFF
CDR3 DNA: TGTGCCAGCAGCGGGGGGACGGCGCTTCGGAACACTGAAGCTTTCTTT

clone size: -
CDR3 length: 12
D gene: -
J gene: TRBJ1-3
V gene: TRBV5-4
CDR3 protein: CASSLDRNTIYF
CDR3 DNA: TGTGCCAGCAGCTTGGATAGAAACACCATATATTTT

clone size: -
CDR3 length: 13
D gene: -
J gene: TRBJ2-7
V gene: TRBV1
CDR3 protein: CTSSQVRSYEQYF
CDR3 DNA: TGCACCAGCAGCCAAGTACGAAGTTACGAGCAGTACTTC

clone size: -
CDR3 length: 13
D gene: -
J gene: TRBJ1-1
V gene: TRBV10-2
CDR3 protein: CASRALRDTEAFF
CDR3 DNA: TGCGCCAGCAGAGCCCTGAGGGACACTGAAGCTTTCTTT

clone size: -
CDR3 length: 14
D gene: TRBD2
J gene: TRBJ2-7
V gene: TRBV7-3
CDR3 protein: CASSPSGGPYEQYF
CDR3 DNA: TGTGCCAGCAGCCCTAGCGGGGGACCTTACGAGCAGTACTTC

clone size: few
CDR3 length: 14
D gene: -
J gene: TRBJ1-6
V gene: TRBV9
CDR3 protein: CASSVAPHNSPLHF
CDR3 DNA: TGTGCCAGCAGCGTCGCACCTCATAATTCACCCCTCCACTTT

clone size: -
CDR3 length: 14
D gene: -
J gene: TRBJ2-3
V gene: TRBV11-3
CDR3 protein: CASSTRGQADTQYF
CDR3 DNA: TGTGCCAGCAGCACCCGCGGCCAAGCAGATACGCAGTATTTT

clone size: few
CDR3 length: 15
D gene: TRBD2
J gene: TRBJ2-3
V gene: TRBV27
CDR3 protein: CASLQGAGGSDTQYF
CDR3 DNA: TGTGCCAGCCTTCAAGGGGCGGGAGGGTCGGATACGCAGTATTTT

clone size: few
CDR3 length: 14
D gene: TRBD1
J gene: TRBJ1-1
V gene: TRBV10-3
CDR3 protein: CAITQGGPVAEAFF
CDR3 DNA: TGTGCCATCACGCAGGGGGGTCCTGTGGCTGAAGCTTTCTTT

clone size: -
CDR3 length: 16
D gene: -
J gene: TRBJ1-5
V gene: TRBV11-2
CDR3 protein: CASSLGVGAGNQPQHF
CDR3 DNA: TGTGCCAGCAGCTTAGGTGTAGGGGCAGGGAATCAGCCCCAGCATTTT

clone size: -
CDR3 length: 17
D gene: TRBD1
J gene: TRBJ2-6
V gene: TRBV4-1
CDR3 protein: CASTERQGWDGANVLTF
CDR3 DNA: TGCGCCAGCACTGAAAGACAGGGTTGGGACGGGGCCAACGTCCTGACTTTC

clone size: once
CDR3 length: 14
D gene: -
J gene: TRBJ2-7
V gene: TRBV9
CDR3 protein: CASSVVPLAFEQYF
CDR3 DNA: TGTGCCAGCAGCGTAGTCCCTCTAGCGTTCGAGCAGTACTTC

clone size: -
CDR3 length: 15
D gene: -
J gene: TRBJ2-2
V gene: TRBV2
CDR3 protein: CASTAQAGYTGELFF
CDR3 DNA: TGTGCCAGCACAGCCCAGGCGGGGTACACCGGGGAGCTGTTTTTT

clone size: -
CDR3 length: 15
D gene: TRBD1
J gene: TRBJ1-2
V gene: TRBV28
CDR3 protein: CASSLLRTGSYGYTF
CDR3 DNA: TGTGCCAGCAGTTTATTGAGGACAGGGAGCTATGGCTACACCTTC

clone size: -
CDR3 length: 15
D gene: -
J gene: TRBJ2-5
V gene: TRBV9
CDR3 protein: CASSQTGGERETQYF
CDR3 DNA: TGTGCCAGCAGCCAAACTGGCGGGGAGAGAGAGACCCAGTACTTC

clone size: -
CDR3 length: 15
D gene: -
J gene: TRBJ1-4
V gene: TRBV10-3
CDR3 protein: CAISESGGSNEKLFF
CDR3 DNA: TGTGCCATCAGTGAGTCGGGGGGCTCTAATGAAAAACTGTTTTTT

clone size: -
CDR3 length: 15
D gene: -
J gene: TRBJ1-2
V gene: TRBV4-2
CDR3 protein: CASSPEQGSNYGYTF
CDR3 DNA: TGTGCCAGCAGCCCCGAACAGGGCTCCAACTATGGCTACACCTTC

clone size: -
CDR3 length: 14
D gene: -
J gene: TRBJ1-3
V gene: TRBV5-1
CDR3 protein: CASSSRVPGNTIYF
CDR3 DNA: TGCGCCAGCAGCTCGAGGGTCCCTGGAAACACCATATATTTT

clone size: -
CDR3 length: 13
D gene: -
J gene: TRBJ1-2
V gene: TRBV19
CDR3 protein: CASSIVSNYGYTF
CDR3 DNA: TGTGCCAGTAGTATTGTTTCTAACTATGGCTACACCTTC

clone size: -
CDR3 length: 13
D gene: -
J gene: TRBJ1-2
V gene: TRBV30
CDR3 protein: CAWSGPNSYGYTF
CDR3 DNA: TGTGCCTGGAGTGGCCCAAACTCCTATGGCTACACCTTC

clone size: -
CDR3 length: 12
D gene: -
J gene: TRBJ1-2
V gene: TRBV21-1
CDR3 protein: CASSKKKYGYTF
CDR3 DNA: TGTGCCAGCAGCAAAAAGAAGTATGGCTACACCTTC

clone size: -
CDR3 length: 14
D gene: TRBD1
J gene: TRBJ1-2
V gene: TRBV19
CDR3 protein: CASSTRTGDHGYTF
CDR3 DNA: TGTGCCAGTAGTACCCGGACAGGGGACCATGGCTACACCTTC

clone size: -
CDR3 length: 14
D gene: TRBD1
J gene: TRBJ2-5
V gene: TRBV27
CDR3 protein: CASGDLGQQETQYF
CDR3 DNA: TGTGCCAGCGGAGACCTGGGACAGCAAGAGACCCAGTACTTC

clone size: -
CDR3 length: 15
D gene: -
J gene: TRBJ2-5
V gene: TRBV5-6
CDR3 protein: CASSLADSLRETQYF
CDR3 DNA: TGTGCCAGCAGCTTGGCAGACTCCCTAAGGGAGACCCAGTACTTC

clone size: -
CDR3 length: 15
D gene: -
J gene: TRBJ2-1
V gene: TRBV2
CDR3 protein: CASSERDLSYNEQFF
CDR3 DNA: TGTGCCAGCAGTGAGCGGGATCTCTCCTACAATGAGCAGTTCTTC

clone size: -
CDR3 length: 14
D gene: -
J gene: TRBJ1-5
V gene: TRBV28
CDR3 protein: CASSLGGAGQPQHF
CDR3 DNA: TGTGCCAGCAGTTTAGGGGGCGCGGGTCAGCCCCAGCATTTT

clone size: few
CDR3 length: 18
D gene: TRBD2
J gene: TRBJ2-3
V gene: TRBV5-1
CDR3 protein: CASSLWLAGGRGTDTQYF
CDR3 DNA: TGCGCCAGCAGCTTGTGGCTAGCGGGAGGCCGTGGCACAGATACGCAGTATTTT

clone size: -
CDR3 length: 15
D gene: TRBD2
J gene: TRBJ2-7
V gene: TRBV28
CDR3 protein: CASSLPAGGSYEQYF
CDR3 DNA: TGTGCCAGCAGTTTGCCAGCGGGAGGCTCCTACGAGCAGTACTTC

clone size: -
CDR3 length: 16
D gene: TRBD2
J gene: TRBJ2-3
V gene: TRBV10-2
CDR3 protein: CASSDLLSGGTDTQYF
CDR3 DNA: TGCGCCAGCAGTGACCTTCTGAGCGGGGGGACAGATACGCAGTATTTT

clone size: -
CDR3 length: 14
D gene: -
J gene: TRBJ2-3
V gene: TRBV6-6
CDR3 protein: CASSYLATTDTQYF
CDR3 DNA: TGTGCCAGCAGTTACTTGGCTACCACAGATACGCAGTATTTT

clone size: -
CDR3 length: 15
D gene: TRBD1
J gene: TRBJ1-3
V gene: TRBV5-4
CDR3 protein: CASSQTGLFWDTIYF
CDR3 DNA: TGTGCCAGCAGCCAGACAGGGTTGTTTTGGGACACCATATATTTT

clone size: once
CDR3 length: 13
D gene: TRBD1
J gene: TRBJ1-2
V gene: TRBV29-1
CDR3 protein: CSVAGTGGRGYTF
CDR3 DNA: TGCAGCGTTGCTGGGACAGGGGGCCGTGGCTACACCTTC

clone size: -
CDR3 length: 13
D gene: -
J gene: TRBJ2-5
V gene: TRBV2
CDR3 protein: CASGDQGVETQYF
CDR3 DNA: TGTGCCAGCGGCGACCAGGGTGTTGAGACCCAGTACTTC

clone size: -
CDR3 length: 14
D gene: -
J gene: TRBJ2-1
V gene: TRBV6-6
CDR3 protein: CASSPRLASNEQFF
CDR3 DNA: TGTGCCAGCTCCCCCCGTTTGGCCAGCAATGAGCAGTTCTTC

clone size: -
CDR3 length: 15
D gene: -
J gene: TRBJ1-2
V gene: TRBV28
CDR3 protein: CASSLGEGGYYGYTF
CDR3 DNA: TGTGCCAGCAGTTTAGGGGAGGGGGGATACTATGGCTACACCTTC

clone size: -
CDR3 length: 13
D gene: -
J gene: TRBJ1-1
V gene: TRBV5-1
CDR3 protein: CASTWQPNTEAFF
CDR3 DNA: TGCGCCAGCACCTGGCAGCCGAACACTGAAGCTTTCTTT

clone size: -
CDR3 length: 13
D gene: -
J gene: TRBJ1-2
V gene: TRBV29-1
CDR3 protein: CSVTSQRNYGYTF
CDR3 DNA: TGCAGCGTGACGTCCCAAAGAAACTATGGCTACACCTTC

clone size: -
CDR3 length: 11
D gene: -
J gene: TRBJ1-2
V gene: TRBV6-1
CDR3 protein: CASTHNYGYTF
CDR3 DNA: TGTGCCAGCACACATAACTATGGCTACACCTTC

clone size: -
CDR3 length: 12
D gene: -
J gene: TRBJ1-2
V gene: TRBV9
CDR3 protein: CASSAGLDGYTF
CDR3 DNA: TGTGCCAGCTCCGCAGGGTTGGATGGCTACACCTTC

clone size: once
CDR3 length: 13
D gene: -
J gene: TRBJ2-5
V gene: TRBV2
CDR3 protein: CASSNRVGETQYF
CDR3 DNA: TGTGCCAGCAGCAACAGGGTGGGGGAGACCCAGTACTTC

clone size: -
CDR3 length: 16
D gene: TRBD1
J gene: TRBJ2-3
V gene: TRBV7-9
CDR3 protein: CASSHGTGQDYLKQYF
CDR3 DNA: TGTGCCAGCAGCCACGGGACAGGGCAGGACTACTTGAAGCAGTATTTT

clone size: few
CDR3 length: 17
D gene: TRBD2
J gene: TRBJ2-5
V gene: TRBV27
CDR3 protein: CASSPPRAGGNQETQYF
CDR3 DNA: TGTGCCAGCAGTCCTCCTAGGGCGGGAGGCAACCAAGAGACCCAGTACTTC

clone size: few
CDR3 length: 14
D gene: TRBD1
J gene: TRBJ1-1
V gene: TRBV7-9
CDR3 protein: CASSNLGQGTLAFF
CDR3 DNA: TGTGCCAGCAGCAACCTCGGACAGGGAACATTAGCTTTCTTT

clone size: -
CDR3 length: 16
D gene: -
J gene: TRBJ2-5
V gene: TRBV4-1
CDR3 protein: CASSQDQGTFQETQYF
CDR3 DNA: TGCGCCAGCAGCCAGGACCAGGGGACCTTTCAAGAGACCCAGTACTTC